The T cell receptor (beta chain) under discussion was sequenced for a study of T-cell reconstitution after alpha-beta-depleted transplantation in children. Trimming took 6 bases from V and 3 from J, leaving 14 bases between them. This CDR3 is 14 amino acids long. As it was prepared, the TCRbeta library received unique molecular identifiers. MiXCR was run by TCRdb on the PCR reads, yielding one entry per CDR3 protein. The sample yields 700,000 to 950,000 distinct CDR3 sequences, approximately 15% seen once. The V and J genes are TRBV12-3 or TRBV12-4 and TRBJ1-2; D remains ambiguous. The sequence came from a male patient under 18 who had a stem cell transplant for acute lymphoblastic leukemia, so the T cells may come from the graft donor. Sequenced here: PBMCs, mostly from graft donor cells, sampled 360 days after TCRalphabeta/CD19-depleted stem cell transplant. The CDR3 DNA follows: TGTGCCAGCAGGCCTAGTTGGGGTGACTATGGCTACACCTTC. Translated, it gives CASRPSWGDYGYTF.